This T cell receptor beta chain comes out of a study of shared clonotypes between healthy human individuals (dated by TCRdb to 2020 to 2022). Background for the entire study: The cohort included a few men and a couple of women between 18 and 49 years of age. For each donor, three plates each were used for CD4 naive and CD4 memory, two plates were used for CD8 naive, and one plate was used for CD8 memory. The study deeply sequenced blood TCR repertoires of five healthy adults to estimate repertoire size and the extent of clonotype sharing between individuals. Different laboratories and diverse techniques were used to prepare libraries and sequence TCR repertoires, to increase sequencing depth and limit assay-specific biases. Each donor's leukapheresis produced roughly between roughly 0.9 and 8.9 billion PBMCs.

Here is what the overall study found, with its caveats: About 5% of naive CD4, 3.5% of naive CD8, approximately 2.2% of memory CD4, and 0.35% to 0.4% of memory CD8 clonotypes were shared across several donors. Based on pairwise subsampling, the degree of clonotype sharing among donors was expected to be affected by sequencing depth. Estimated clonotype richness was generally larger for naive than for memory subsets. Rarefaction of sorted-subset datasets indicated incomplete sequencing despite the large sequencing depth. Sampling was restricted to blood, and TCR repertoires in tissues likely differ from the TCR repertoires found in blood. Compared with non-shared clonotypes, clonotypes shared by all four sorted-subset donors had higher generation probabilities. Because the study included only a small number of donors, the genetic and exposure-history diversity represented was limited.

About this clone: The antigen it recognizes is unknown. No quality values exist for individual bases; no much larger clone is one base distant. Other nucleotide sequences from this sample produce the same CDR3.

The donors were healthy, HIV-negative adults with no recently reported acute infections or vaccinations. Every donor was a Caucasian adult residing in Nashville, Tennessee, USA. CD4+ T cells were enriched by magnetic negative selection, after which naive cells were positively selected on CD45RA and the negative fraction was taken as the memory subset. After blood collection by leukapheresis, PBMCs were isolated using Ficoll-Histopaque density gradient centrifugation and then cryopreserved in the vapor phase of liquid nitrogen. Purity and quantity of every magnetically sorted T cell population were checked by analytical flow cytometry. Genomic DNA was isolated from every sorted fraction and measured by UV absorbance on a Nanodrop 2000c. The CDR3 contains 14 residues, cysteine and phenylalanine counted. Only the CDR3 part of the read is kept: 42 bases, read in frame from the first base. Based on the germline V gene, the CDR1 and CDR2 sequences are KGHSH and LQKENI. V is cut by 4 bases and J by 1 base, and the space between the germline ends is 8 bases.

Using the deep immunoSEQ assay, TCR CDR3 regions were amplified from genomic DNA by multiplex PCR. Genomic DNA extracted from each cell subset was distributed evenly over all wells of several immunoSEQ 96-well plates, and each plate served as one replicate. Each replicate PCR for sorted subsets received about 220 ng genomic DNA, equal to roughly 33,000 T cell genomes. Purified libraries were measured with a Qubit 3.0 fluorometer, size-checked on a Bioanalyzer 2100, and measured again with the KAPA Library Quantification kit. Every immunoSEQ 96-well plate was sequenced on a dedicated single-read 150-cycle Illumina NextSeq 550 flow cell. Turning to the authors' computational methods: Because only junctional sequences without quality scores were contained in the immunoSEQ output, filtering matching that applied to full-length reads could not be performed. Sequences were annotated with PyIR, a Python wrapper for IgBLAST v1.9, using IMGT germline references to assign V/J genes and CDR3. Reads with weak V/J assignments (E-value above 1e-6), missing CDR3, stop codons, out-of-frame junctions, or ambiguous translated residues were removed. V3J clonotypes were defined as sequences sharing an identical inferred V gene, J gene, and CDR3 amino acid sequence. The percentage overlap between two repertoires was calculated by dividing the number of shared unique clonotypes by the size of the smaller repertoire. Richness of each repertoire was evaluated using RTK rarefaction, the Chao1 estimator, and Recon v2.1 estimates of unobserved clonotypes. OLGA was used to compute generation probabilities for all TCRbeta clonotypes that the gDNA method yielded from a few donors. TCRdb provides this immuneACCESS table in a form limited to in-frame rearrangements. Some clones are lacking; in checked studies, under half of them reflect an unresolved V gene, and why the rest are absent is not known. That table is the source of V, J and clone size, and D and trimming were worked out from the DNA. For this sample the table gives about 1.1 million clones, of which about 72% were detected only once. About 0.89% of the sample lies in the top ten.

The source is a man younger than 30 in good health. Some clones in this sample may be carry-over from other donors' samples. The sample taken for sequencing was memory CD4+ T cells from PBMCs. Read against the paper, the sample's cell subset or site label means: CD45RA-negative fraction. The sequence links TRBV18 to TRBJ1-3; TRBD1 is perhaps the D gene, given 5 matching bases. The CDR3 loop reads CASSLQGSGNTIYF. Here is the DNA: TGTGCCAGCTCACTTCAGGGTTCTGGAAACACCATATATTTT.